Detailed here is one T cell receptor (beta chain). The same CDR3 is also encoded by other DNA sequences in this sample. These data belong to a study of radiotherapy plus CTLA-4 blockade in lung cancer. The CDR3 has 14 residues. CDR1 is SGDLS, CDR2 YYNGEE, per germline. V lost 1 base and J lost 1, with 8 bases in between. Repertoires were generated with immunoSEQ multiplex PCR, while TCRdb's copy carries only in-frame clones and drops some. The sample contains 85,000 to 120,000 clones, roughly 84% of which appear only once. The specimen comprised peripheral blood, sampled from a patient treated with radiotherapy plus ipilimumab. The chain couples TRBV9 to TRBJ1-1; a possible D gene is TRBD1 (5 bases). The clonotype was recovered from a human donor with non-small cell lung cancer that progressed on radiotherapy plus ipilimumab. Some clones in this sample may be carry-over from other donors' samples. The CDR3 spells CASSVSGGNTEAFF. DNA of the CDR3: TGTGCCAGCAGCGTATCCGGGGGGAACACTGAAGCTTTCTTT.